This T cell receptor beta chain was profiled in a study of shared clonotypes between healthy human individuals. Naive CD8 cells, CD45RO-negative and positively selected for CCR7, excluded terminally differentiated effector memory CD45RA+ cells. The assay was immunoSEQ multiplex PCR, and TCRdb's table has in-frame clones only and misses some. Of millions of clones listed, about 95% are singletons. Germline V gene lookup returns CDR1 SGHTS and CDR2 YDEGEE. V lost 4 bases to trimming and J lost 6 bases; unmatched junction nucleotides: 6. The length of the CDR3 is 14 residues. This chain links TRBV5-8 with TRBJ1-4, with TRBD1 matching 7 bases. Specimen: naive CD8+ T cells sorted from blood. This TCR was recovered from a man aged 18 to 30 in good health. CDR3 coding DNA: TGTGCCAGCAGCAAGGGACAGAGCTATGAAAAACTGTTTTTT. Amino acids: CASSKGQSYEKLFF.